The TCR beta chain under discussion was sequenced for a study of CD8 T cells in ankylosing spondylitis. Notes on the study in general: Some of the motif variants had earlier been found in reactive arthritis patients' fluid and blood.

Remarks on this clonotype: Its antigen is still unknown.

Per germline, CDR1 DFQATT and CDR2 SNEGSKA (reference sequence). The germline V and J ends were trimmed by 6 bases and 1 base, with 9 bases remaining between them. The CDR3 totals 13 residues. TCRdb reanalysed the 5' RACE reads using MiXCR and keeps one entry per CDR3 protein. The profile shows roughly 240,000 distinct CDR3 sequences, approximately 30% of them singletons. J is TRBJ1-4 and V is TRBV20-1; D is unclear. The clonotype was recovered from a male donor with ankylosing spondylitis or in good health (not recorded which). Sequenced sample: blood, either unsorted or a sorted T cell fraction (not recorded which). CDR3 amino acids: CSAPGRTNEKLFF. CDR3 nucleotide sequence: TGCAGTGCGCCGGGGAGAACTAATGAAAAACTGTTTTTT.